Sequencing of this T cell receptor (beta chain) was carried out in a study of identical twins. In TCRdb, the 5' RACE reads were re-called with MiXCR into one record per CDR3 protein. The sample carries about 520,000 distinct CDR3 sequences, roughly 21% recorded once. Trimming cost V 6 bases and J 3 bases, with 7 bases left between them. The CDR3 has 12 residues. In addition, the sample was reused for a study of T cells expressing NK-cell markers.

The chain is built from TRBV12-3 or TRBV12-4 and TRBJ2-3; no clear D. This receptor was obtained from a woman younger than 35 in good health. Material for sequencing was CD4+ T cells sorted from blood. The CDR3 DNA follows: TGTGCCAGCAGAGCAAATACAGATACGCAGTATTTT. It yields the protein CASRANTDTQYF.